What follows are 9 T cell receptor beta chains derived from one specimen sequenced in a study of response to subunit inactivated influenza vaccine. One entry per CDR3 protein, called by TCRdb with MiXCR from the RT-PCR reads. Of hundreds of thousands of distinct CDR3 sequences in the sample, around 15% were seen once. The sequenced sample was PBMCs from blood, obtained around two weeks before vaccination. Source of these receptors: a man aged 45-65 years who received an inactivated influenza vaccine.

This clonotype was seen a few times. J is TRBJ2-7 and V is TRBV20-1; TRBD2 matches 10 bases. The germline V gene has CDR1 DFQATT and CDR2 SNEGSKA (reference sequence). There are 14 residues in the CDR3. V was clipped by 2 bases and J by 0 bases; unmatched bases: 1. The CDR3 is CSARRTSGSYEQYF. CDR3 DNA: TGCAGTGCTAGAAGGACTAGCGGCTCCTACGAGCAGTACTTC.

In this sample, this clonotype turned up many times. J is TRBJ2-2 and V is TRBV4-3; D is perhaps TRBD1 (7 bases). Trimming stripped 0 bases from V and 4 bases from J, with 12 bases between. Germline V gives CDR1 LGHNA, CDR2 YSLEER. The CDR3 has 16 amino acids. The CDR3 loop reads CASSQDGQGGTGELFF. In DNA, the CDR3 is TGCGCCAGCAGCCAAGACGGCCAGGGGGGCACCGGGGAGCTGTTTTTT.

The V call is TRBV29-1, the J call TRBJ2-7, with D unclear. This CDR3 spans 12 amino acids. V lost 5 bases to trimming and J lost 1 base, with 9 bases between them. Germline V lookup: CDR1 SQVTM, CDR2 ANQGSEA. CDR3 sequence (DNA): TGCAGCGTTAATACCTTATCCTACGAGCAGTACTTC. Translated, it gives CSVNTLSYEQYF.

The J gene is TRBJ2-2, the V gene TRBV5-1; D remains unclear. The CDR3 spans 14 residues. Trimming took off 7 bases at V and 4 bases at J, with 14 bases between the two ends. In germline, CDR1 is SGHRS, CDR2 YFSETQ. The CDR3 here is CASSERLSTGELFF. The CDR3 DNA sequence: TGCGCCAGCTCAGAGAGATTGAGCACCGGGGAGCTGTTTTTT.

This clonotype occurred a few times. The V gene is TRBV12-3 or TRBV12-4, the J gene TRBJ1-5; possible D gene TRBD1, 5 bases. CDR3 length equals 14 residues. Trimming took off 5 bases at V and 3 bases at J, with 11 bases between the two ends. CDR3 DNA: TGTGCCAGCAGTGTCGGACAAACCAATCAGCCCCAGCATTTT. Translation gives CASSVGQTNQPQHF.

This sequence joins TRBV10-3 and TRBJ1-1, with unresolved D. Germline assignment: CDR1 ENHRY and CDR2 SYGVKD. The V gene lost 4 bases and the J gene lost 1 base, with 10 bases spanning the gap. There are 14 residues in the CDR3. The CDR3 region has the DNA TGTGCCATCAGTGGGAATGACGAGAACACTGAAGCTTTCTTT. It encodes CAISGNDENTEAFF.

This chain uses TRBV6-5 with TRBJ2-2; D remains unclear. Trimming took 6 bases from V and 6 from J, leaving 8 bases between them. CDR1 is MNHEY, CDR2 SVGAGI, per germline. This CDR3 comprises 12 residues. The CDR3 DNA reads as TGTGCCAGCAGACAGAGTTCCGGGGAGCTGTTTTTT. The encoded protein is CASRQSSGELFF.

The rearrangement links TRBV27 to TRBJ1-6; D ambiguous. Trimming took off 2 bases at V and 7 bases at J, with 9 bases between the two ends. The CDR3 is made up of 14 amino acids. Germline values: CDR1 MNHEY, CDR2 SMNVEV (reference sequence). CDR3 bases: TGTGCCAGCAGTTTACATCGTTCAAATTCACCCCTCCACTTT. Translating it yields CASSLHRSNSPLHF.

Ten or more counts support this clonotype. The J gene is TRBJ2-7, the V gene TRBV29-1, with D possibly TRBD1 on 6 matching bases. Deletions cut 6 bases from V and 2 bases from J, with 32 bases between. There are 19 residues in the CDR3. The germline gives CDR1 SQVTM, CDR2 ANQGSEA. CDR3 nucleotides: TGCAGCGTAGCAAAACAGGGACACCAAAAGGCCCGAGGGCCCTACGAGCAGTACTTC. Protein sequence: CSVAKQGHQKARGPYEQYF.